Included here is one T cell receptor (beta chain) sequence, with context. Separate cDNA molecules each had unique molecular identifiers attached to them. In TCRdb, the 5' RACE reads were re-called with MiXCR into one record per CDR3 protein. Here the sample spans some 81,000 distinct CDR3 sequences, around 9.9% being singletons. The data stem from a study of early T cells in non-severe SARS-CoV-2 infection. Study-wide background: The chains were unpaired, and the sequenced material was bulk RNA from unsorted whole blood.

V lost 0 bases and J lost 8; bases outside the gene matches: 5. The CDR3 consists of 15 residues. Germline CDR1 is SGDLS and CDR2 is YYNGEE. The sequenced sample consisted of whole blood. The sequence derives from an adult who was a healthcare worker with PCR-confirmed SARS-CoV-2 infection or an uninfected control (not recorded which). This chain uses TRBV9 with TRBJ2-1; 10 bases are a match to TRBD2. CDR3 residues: CASSVESSGSYEQFF. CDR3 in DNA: TGTGCCAGCAGCGTAGAATCTAGCGGGAGTTATGAGCAGTTCTTC.